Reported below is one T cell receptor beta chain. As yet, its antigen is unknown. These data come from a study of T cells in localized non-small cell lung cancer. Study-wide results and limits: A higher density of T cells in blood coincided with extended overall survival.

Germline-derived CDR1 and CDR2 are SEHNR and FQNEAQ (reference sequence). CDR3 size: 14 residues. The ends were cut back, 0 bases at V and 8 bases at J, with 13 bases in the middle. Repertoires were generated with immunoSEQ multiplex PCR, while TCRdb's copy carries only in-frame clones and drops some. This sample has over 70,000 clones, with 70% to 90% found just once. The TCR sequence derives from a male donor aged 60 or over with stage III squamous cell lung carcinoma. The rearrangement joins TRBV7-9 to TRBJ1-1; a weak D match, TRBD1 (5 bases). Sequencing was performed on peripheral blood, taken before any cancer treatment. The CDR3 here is CASSLALSRAEAFF. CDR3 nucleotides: TGTGCCAGCAGCTTAGCGCTTTCCAGGGCAGAAGCTTTCTTT. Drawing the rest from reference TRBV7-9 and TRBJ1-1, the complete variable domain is DTGVSQNPRHKITKRGQNVTFRCDPISEHNRLYWYRQTLGQGPEFLTYFQNEAQLEKSRLLSDRFSAERPKGSFSTLEIQRTEQGDSAMYLCASSLALSRAEAFFGQGTRLTVV.